Below, 20 T cell receptor beta chains from the same sample are listed, as sequenced in a study of shared clonotypes between healthy human individuals. Naive CD8 isolation took CD45RO-negative cells positively selected for CCR7 and excluded terminally differentiated effector memory CD45RA+ cells. The method was immunoSEQ multiplex PCR; TCRdb's version includes in-frame clones alone and lacks a portion of them. In the table there are some 2.1 million clones, roughly 95% of which are singletons. The sample taken for sequencing was naive CD8+ T cells sorted from blood. The receptors were gathered from a man aged 18 to 30 in good health.

The chain employs TRBV7-6 and TRBJ2-7; D ambiguous. This CDR3 comprises 13 residues. The germline V gene has CDR1 SGHVS and CDR2 FNYEAQ. V was pared by 1 base and J by 3 bases, with 7 bases between. CDR3 in DNA: TGTGCCAGCAGCTTAGAGCACAACTACGAGCAGTACTTC. It codes for CASSLEHNYEQYF.

The V gene is TRBV14, the J gene TRBJ1-6; D possibly corresponds to TRBD1 (6 bases). The CDR3 totals 14 residues. Germline values: CDR1 SGHDN, CDR2 FVKESK. Trimming left V 4 bases short and J 10 bases short, with 14 bases between. CDR3 residues: CASSPTGGLSPLHF. The CDR3 nucleotides are TGTGCCAGCAGCCCGACAGGAGGCCTCTCACCCCTCCACTTT.

The rearrangement uses TRBV5-4 and TRBJ1-2; 7 bases are shared with TRBD1. With 5 bases clipped from V and 3 bases from J, the junction kept 10 bases outside the gene matches. The CDR3 consists of 15 residues. Germline V gene sequence: CDR1 SGHNT, CDR2 YYREEE (reference sequence). For the CDR3, the DNA is TGTGCCAGCAGTTCCTTGGCCGGGACAGACTATGGCTACACCTTC. This translates into CASSSLAGTDYGYTF.

A remark on this clone: In the same sample, other DNA sequences code for this CDR3. J is TRBJ2-7 and V is TRBV4-1; the D gene is possibly TRBD1 (6 bases). Germline V gene data show CDR1 as MGHRA and CDR2 as YSYEKL. The CDR3 is made up of 14 amino acids. V lost 0 bases to trimming and J lost 2 bases, with 8 bases between them. The CDR3 DNA reads as TGCGCCAGCAGCCAAGAGACAGGACCCTACGAGCAGTACTTC. Residues: CASSQETGPYEQYF.

The chain uses TRBV28 and TRBJ1-5, with D possibly matching TRBD1 (5 bases). The CDR3 spans 15 residues. Per the germline V gene, CDR1 is MDHEN and CDR2 is SYDVKM. V was trimmed by 3 bases and J by 4 bases, leaving 13 bases between them. The CDR3 is CASSFRDGINQPQHF. In DNA, the CDR3 is TGTGCCAGCAGTTTCCGGGACGGCATAAATCAGCCCCAGCATTTT.

DNA for the CDR3: TGTGCCAGCAGTGAAGAGACTTTGGGGAATGAGCAGTTCTTC. Protein product: CASSEETLGNEQFF. The chain carries TRBV27 and TRBJ2-1; no clear D gene. Germline V gene sequence: CDR1 MNHEY, CDR2 SMNVEV (reference sequence). The CDR3 totals 14 residues. Trimming removed 5 bases at V and 7 bases at J, with 15 bases between.

The rearrangement links TRBV5-8 to TRBJ2-2; a possible D gene is TRBD2 (6 bases). Germline V gives CDR1 SGHTS, CDR2 YDEGEE. V lost 0 bases and J 2 bases, leaving 14 bases between the germline ends. The CDR3 spans 17 residues. CDR3 in amino acids: CASSLARLATNTGELFF. For the CDR3, the DNA is TGTGCCAGCAGCTTGGCCCGGCTAGCGACTAACACCGGGGAGCTGTTTTTT.

The chain combines TRBV5-4 with TRBJ2-3; unclear D gene. The germline gives CDR1 SGHNT, CDR2 YYREEE (reference sequence). The length of the CDR3 is 13 residues. The ends were cut back, 0 bases at V and 4 bases at J, with 6 bases in the middle. The CDR3 DNA follows: TGTGCCAGCAGCTTGGGGGTGGCAGATACGCAGTATTTT. This codes for CASSLGVADTQYF.

Remarks on this clone: Other DNA sequences in this specimen translate into the identical CDR3. The chain combines TRBV6-1 with TRBJ2-7, with a tentative D call TRBD2 (5 bases). The CDR3 is 14 residues long. V was trimmed by 3 bases and J by 2 bases, leaving 11 bases between them. Germline loops: CDR1 MNHNS, CDR2 SASEGT. The chain's CDR3 is CASSEARGTYEQYF. The CDR3 DNA sequence: TGTGCCAGCAGTGAGGCCCGGGGTACCTACGAGCAGTACTTC.

The chain recombines TRBV9 with TRBJ1-1; no definite D call. Germline lookup yields CDR1 SGDLS and CDR2 YYNGEE. The CDR3 is 15 residues long. V dropped 3 bases and J dropped 4 bases, with 16 bases sitting between them. The CDR3 protein is CASSAQDALGTEAFF. The DNA for the CDR3 is TGTGCCAGCAGCGCTCAGGATGCTCTCGGCACTGAAGCTTTCTTT.

V and J are TRBV4-1 and TRBJ1-2; 12 positions agree with TRBD1. The CDR3 covers 15 residues. J lost 7 bases, V lost 3 bases, and 6 bases had no gene match. CDR1 is MGHRA and CDR2 is YSYEKL in the germline V gene. Here the CDR3 DNA reads TGCGCCAGCAGCCATGGGACAGGGGGCAAGTTTGGCTACACCTTC. Translation gives CASSHGTGGKFGYTF.

The chain joins TRBV6-5 to TRBJ1-1; 7 nucleotides align to TRBD1. CDR3 length: 14 amino acids. CDR1 is MNHEY and CDR2 is SVGAGI in the germline V gene. J was trimmed by 5 bases and V by 7 bases; bases with no gene match: 10. The CDR3 protein is CASTVSAGGTEAFF. The CDR3 DNA follows: TGTGCCAGCACCGTATCAGCAGGGGGGACTGAAGCTTTCTTT.

The CDR3 region is CASSISPGQPTYGYTF. CDR3 in DNA: TGTGCCAGCAGCATATCCCCTGGCCAACCCACTTATGGCTACACCTTC. This chain uses TRBV13 with TRBJ1-2; D uncertain. The V gene's germline CDR1 is PRHDT and CDR2 FYEKMQ (reference sequence). CDR3 length: 16 residues. Trimming cost V 5 bases and J 5 bases, with 21 bases left between them.

This chain connects TRBV11-2 to TRBJ2-7; D perhaps matches TRBD2 (5 bases). This CDR3 is 13 amino acids long. V was trimmed by 5 bases and J by 0 bases, leaving 8 bases between them. Germline CDR1 and CDR2: SGHAT and FQNNGV. The DNA of the CDR3 is TGTGCCAGCAGCAGCGGCCACTCCTACGAGCAGTACTTC. Encoded protein: CASSSGHSYEQYF.

J is TRBJ2-2 and V is TRBV13, with no clear D. Trimming shortened V by 3 bases and J by 2 bases, and 7 bases separated the two germline ends. CDR1 is PRHDT, CDR2 FYEKMQ, per germline (reference sequence). This CDR3 has 14 residues. Here the CDR3 DNA reads TGTGCCAGCAGCTTTTTGGAAAACACCGGGGAGCTGTTTTTT. Translated: CASSFLENTGELFF.

The chain links TRBV6-5 to TRBJ2-3; D might be TRBD2 (5 bases). From germline, CDR1 is MNHEY and CDR2 SVGAGI. The ends were cut back, 5 bases at V and 2 bases at J, with 11 bases in the middle. The CDR3 contains 14 residues. CDR3 sequence: CASSLRGNTDTQYF. CDR3 sequence (DNA): TGTGCCAGCAGTCTACGGGGAAACACAGATACGCAGTATTTT.

Concerning this clone itself: The same CDR3 is also encoded by other DNA sequences in this sample. The chain joins TRBV28 to TRBJ2-3; D unclear. Germline assignment: CDR1 MDHEN and CDR2 SYDVKM. Trimming took off 3 bases at V and 5 bases at J, with 9 bases between the two ends. The CDR3 runs to 13 residues. The CDR3 is CASSFRLGDTQYF. DNA of the CDR3: TGTGCCAGCAGTTTTCGGTTGGGAGATACGCAGTATTTT.

The gene calls are TRBV11-3 and TRBJ2-2; possible D gene TRBD2, 5 bases. V lost 5 bases and J lost 7, with 14 bases in between. The germline V gene has CDR1 SGHNT and CDR2 YENEEA. The CDR3 has 14 residues. DNA of the CDR3: TGTGCCAGCAGCAACGGGGAGAGGAACGGGGAGCTGTTTTTT. This gives the protein CASSNGERNGELFF.

CDR3 protein: CASSQDKAGYNSPLHF. The CDR3 nucleotides are TGCGCCAGCAGCCAAGACAAGGCAGGTTATAATTCACCCCTCCACTTT. The J gene is TRBJ1-6, the V gene TRBV4-1; D unclear. Germline CDR1 is MGHRA and CDR2 is YSYEKL. V was pared by 0 bases and J by 4 bases, with 10 bases between. The length of the CDR3 is 16 residues.

This clone was counted once. This same CDR3 is encoded by further DNA sequences in the sample. The gene calls are TRBV20-1 and TRBJ2-1; D not certain. CDR1 is DFQATT, CDR2 SNEGSKA, per germline (reference sequence). The CDR3 has 10 residues. V was pared by 6 bases and J by 7 bases, with 7 bases between. The CDR3 loop reads CSALENEQFF. The DNA of the CDR3 is TGCAGTGCCCTTGAAAATGAGCAGTTCTTC.